The source of this T cell receptor (beta chain) is a study of T cells expressing NK-cell markers. Notes on the study in general: Similarly, these clonotypes led the CD3+CD56-NKG2C+ fraction as well in a few donors.

The germline V gene has CDR1 MNHNS and CDR2 SASEGT. The CDR3 length is 14 residues. TCR beta cDNA was generated via 5'RACE template switching incorporating UMIs. From the 5' RACE reads, TCRdb lists one entry per CDR3 protein and no DNA. The sample totals approximately 6,000 distinct CDR3 sequences; its top ten clones hold 60%. As concerns this clonotype: The antigen is undetermined.

The chain links TRBV6-1 to TRBJ2-5. The source material was blood T cells: a sorted CD56 or NKG2C T cell subset, CD4+ or CD8+ T cells, or bulk PBMC T cells (not recorded which). The sequence came from a man aged 18 to 35 in good health. CDR3 residues: CASSIGTGQETQYF.